These T cell receptor beta chains were read from a single sample in a study of CD8+ T cells in alopecia areata. Generated by immunoSEQ multiplex PCR, the TCRdb table keeps only in-frame clones and is missing some. Among 150,000 to 200,000 clones, about three fifths were seen once, and the ten largest hold 1%. Sequencing was performed on CD4+ T cells sorted from blood, taken at week 24, from a patient treated with tofacitinib. The receptors were gathered from a human donor with alopecia areata. CDR3s include the opening cysteine and the closing phenylalanine or tryptophan. A D gene is named only where the DNA matches it firmly. Some rows mark clone size as missing; the rest say once, few, many or name a class of expanded clone.

J gene | clone size | D gene | V gene | CDR3 protein | CDR3 DNA
TRBJ2-2 | . | TRBD2 | TRBV2 | CAIRSTSGGLTGELFF | TGTGCCATCCGGTCGACTAGCGGAGGCCTTACCGGGGAGCTGTTTTTT
TRBJ2-1 | . | . | TRBV29-1 | CSVVGATYNEQFF | TGCAGCGTTGTAGGGGCGACCTACAATGAGCAGTTCTTC
TRBJ2-3 | few | . | TRBV11-2 | CASSLGVGTDTQYF | TGTGCCAGCAGCTTAGGGGTCGGTACAGATACGCAGTATTTT
TRBJ2-4 | . | TRBD2 | TRBV19 | CASSSSGTSKIQYF | TGTGCCAGTAGTTCATCCGGGACTAGCAAGATTCAGTACTTC
TRBJ1-2 | . | TRBD1 | TRBV29-1 | CSVFPGQGTYGYTF | TGCAGCGTTTTCCCGGGACAGGGCACTTATGGCTACACCTTC
TRBJ2-1 | . | TRBD1 | TRBV29-1 | CSGGTGVYNEQFF | TGCAGCGGCGGGACAGGTGTCTACAATGAGCAGTTCTTC
TRBJ1-5 | . | . | TRBV27 | CASTQNPDLSGTRQPQHF | TGTGCCAGCACTCAGAACCCGGACCTCAGCGGTACTCGACAGCCCCAGCATTTT
TRBJ2-7 | . | . | TRBV30 | CAWSVQWDEQYF | TGTGCCTGGAGTGTACAGTGGGACGAGCAGTACTTC
TRBJ2-7 | . | . | TRBV7-8 | CASSAIDTAYVGEQYF | TGTGCCAGCAGCGCTATCGACACGGCCTACGTGGGAGAGCAGTACTTC
TRBJ2-1 | . | TRBD2 | TRBV7-9 | CASSSVGLVRNEQFF | TGTGCCAGCAGCTCCGTTGGACTAGTGCGCAATGAGCAGTTCTTC
TRBJ2-2 | few | . | TRBV7-3 | CASSFLGGGELFF | TGTGCCAGCAGCTTCCTAGGGGGCGGGGAGCTGTTTTTT
TRBJ2-7 | . | . | TRBV30 | CAWSVANEQYF | TGTGCCTGGAGTGTAGCAAACGAGCAGTACTTC
TRBJ1-5 | . | . | TRBV9 | CASSGTGRNQPQHF | TGTGCCAGCAGTGGTACAGGGCGAAATCAGCCCCAGCATTTT
TRBJ2-1 | . | TRBD2 | TRBV7-9 | CASSPGLAENNEQFF | TGTGCCAGCAGCCCGGGACTAGCGGAAAACAATGAGCAGTTCTTC
TRBJ1-1 | once | . | TRBV18 | CASSPIARDEAFF | TGTGCCAGCTCACCAATCGCGAGGGATGAAGCTTTCTTT
TRBJ2-7 | . | . | TRBV4-1 | CASSQDHEQYF | TGCGCCAGCAGCCAAGACCACGAGCAGTACTTC
TRBJ2-3 | few | . | TRBV6-6 | CASSSTGLADTQYF | TGTGCCAGCAGTTCCACAGGGTTGGCAGATACGCAGTATTTT
TRBJ1-1 | few | TRBD1 | TRBV6-1 | CASTGTANTEAFF | TGTGCCAGCACCGGGACAGCGAACACTGAAGCTTTCTTT
TRBJ1-5 | . | . | TRBV15 | CATSRDSGGNQPQHF | TGTGCCACCAGCAGAGATTCCGGAGGGAATCAGCCCCAGCATTTT
TRBJ2-2 | . | . | TRBV2 | CASSEQGRTGNTGELFF | TGTGCCAGCAGTGAGCAGGGTAGAACCGGTAACACCGGGGAGCTGTTTTTT
TRBJ2-7 | . | . | TRBV7-9 | CASSLVFGEQYF | TGTGCCAGCAGCTTAGTATTTGGCGAGCAGTACTTC
TRBJ1-6 | . | . | TRBV7-2 | CASREGPSPLHF | TGTGCCAGCAGAGAAGGGCCTTCACCCCTCCACTTT
TRBJ1-1 | few | . | TRBV6-4 | CASSDPIGEAFF | TGTGCCAGCAGTGACCCAATTGGGGAAGCTTTCTTT
TRBJ2-5 | few | TRBD2 | TRBV5-1 | CASSSGLAGSQETQYF | TGCGCCAGCAGCTCGGGACTAGCGGGGTCTCAAGAGACCCAGTACTTC
TRBJ2-7 | . | TRBD1 | TRBV29-1 | CSVITGTGSYPSSYEQYF | TGCAGCGTGATAACCGGGACAGGGTCCTATCCAAGCTCCTACGAGCAGTACTTC
TRBJ2-3 | few | TRBD1 | TRBV7-2 | CASSVGGQGADTQYF | TGTGCCAGCAGCGTAGGGGGACAGGGGGCAGATACGCAGTATTTT
TRBJ1-4 | few | . | TRBV7-8 | CASSLRQRSPVTNEKLFF | TGTGCCAGCAGCTTACGTCAGCGGAGTCCGGTAACTAATGAAAAACTGTTTTTT
TRBJ1-6 | few | TRBD1 | TRBV5-1 | CASSAGQARNSPLHF | TGCGCCAGCAGCGCGGGACAGGCCCGCAATTCACCCCTCCACTTT
TRBJ2-6 | . | . | TRBV4-1 | CASSPQGGAVGANVLTF | TGCGCCAGCAGCCCACAGGGGGGGGCGGTTGGGGCCAACGTCCTGACTTTC
TRBJ2-5 | few | . | TRBV29-1 | CSVKNRVGETQYF | TGCAGCGTTAAGAACAGGGTCGGGGAGACCCAGTACTTC
TRBJ2-5 | . | . | TRBV20-1 | CSARSLGTQYF | TGCAGTGCTAGGTCACTTGGGACCCAGTACTTC
TRBJ1-5 | . | . | TRBV30 | CALTGSGQPQHF | TGTGCCTTAACAGGGAGCGGTCAGCCCCAGCATTTT
TRBJ2-7 | . | . | TRBV29-1 | CSVSGTRGYEQYF | TGCAGCGTTTCGGGAACCCGGGGCTACGAGCAGTACTTC
TRBJ2-6 | . | . | TRBV5-1 | CASSSAGIDSGANVLTF | TGCGCCAGCAGCTCGGCCGGAATCGACTCTGGGGCCAACGTCCTGACTTTC
TRBJ1-1 | few | . | TRBV11-2 | CASSYTANTEAFF | TGTGCCAGCAGCTATACAGCGAACACTGAAGCTTTCTTT
TRBJ2-7 | few | . | TRBV10-3 | CATRDNKNYEQYF | TGTGCCACCCGGGACAATAAGAACTACGAGCAGTACTTC
TRBJ2-2 | few | . | TRBV6-5 | CASSWLGGSTGELFF | TGTGCCAGCAGTTGGCTCGGTGGAAGCACCGGGGAGCTGTTTTTT
TRBJ1-2 | . | . | TRBV7-8 | CASSQSRANYGYTF | TGTGCCAGCAGCCAATCCAGGGCTAACTATGGCTACACCTTC
TRBJ2-7 | . | . | TRBV7-9 | CASSPQTRGPFYEQYF | TGTGCCAGCAGCCCCCAAACCCGGGGGCCGTTCTACGAGCAGTACTTC
TRBJ2-7 | . | . | TRBV2 | CASVGDYYEQYF | TGTGCCAGCGTTGGAGACTACTACGAGCAGTACTTC
TRBJ1-5 | . | TRBD1 | TRBV2 | CASLGQGGQPQHF | TGTGCCAGCCTGGGACAGGGCGGCCAGCCCCAGCATTTT
TRBJ2-5 | . | . | TRBV5-1 | CASSIDQETQYF | TGCGCCAGCAGCATTGACCAAGAGACCCAGTACTTC
TRBJ2-5 | . | . | TRBV14 | CASSQEDF | TGTGCCAGCAGCCAAGAGGACTTC
TRBJ2-1 | few | . | TRBV29-1 | CSVLWTDSYNEQFF | TGCAGCGTTCTTTGGACTGACTCCTACAATGAGCAGTTCTTC
TRBJ1-1 | . | . | TRBV30 | CAWSSQVGDTEAFF | TGTGCCTGGAGTAGCCAGGTAGGGGACACTGAAGCTTTCTTT
TRBJ2-7 | . | . | TRBV6-1 | CASSLIRGPYEQYF | TGTGCCAGCAGCCTCATCAGGGGTCCCTACGAGCAGTACTTC
TRBJ2-1 | . | . | TRBV2 | CASSEAVPNEQFF | TGTGCCAGCAGTGAAGCGGTCCCCAATGAGCAGTTCTTC
TRBJ1-2 | . | . | TRBV19 | CASSIGGANNYGYTF | TGTGCCAGTAGTATAGGAGGCGCGAATAACTATGGCTACACCTTC
TRBJ2-1 | . | TRBD1 | TRBV11-3 | CASSTQGQTYNEQFF | TGTGCCAGCAGCACCCAGGGACAGACCTACAATGAGCAGTTCTTC
TRBJ1-1 | once | . | TRBV29-1 | CSVDRAGTEAFF | TGCAGCGTTGACAGGGCGGGCACTGAAGCTTTCTTT
TRBJ2-7 | . | TRBD1 | TRBV25-1 | CASSDSGQGVREQYF | TGTGCCAGCAGTGATTCGGGACAGGGTGTCCGCGAGCAGTACTTC
TRBJ2-7 | . | . | TRBV5-6 | CASSPTDGTPFYEQYF | TGTGCCAGCAGCCCGACGGACGGGACGCCGTTCTACGAGCAGTACTTC
TRBJ2-7 | . | . | TRBV29-1 | CSVVVGLHSYEQYF | TGCAGCGTTGTGGTCGGGCTCCACTCCTACGAGCAGTACTTC
TRBJ2-5 | . | . | TRBV6-5 | CASSPLDTEETQYF | TGTGCCAGCAGTCCACTGGATACTGAAGAGACCCAGTACTTC
TRBJ2-7 | . | . | TRBV15 | CATSRDSTTYEQYF | TGTGCCACCAGCAGAGATTCAACCACCTACGAGCAGTACTTC
TRBJ2-5 | once | . | TRBV2 | CASYRGAGETQYF | TGTGCCAGCTATAGGGGGGCTGGAGAGACCCAGTACTTC
TRBJ1-4 | . | . | TRBV15 | CATSREGTETNEKLFF | TGTGCCACCAGCAGAGAGGGGACCGAAACTAATGAAAAACTGTTTTTT
TRBJ2-7 | . | TRBD1 | TRBV30 | CAWTGQDLNEQYF | TGTGCCTGGACGGGACAGGACTTGAACGAGCAGTACTTC
TRBJ1-1 | . | . | TRBV20-1 | CSEKKSTEAFF | TGCAGTGAAAAGAAGAGCACTGAAGCTTTCTTT